The 23 T cell receptor beta chains listed next were all sequenced from one sample in a study of response to subunit inactivated influenza vaccine. TCRdb re-called the RT-PCR reads with MiXCR, one entry per CDR3 protein. This sample has 500,000 to 750,000 distinct CDR3 sequences, with 14% found just once. The material sequenced was PBMCs from blood, taken 11 to 12 days after vaccination. These receptors came from a man aged 50 or older who received an inactivated influenza vaccine.

This clonotype was detected a few times. The CDR3 is CASTYFDTQYF. The CDR3, as DNA: TGTGCCAGCACGTACTTCGATACGCAGTATTTT. The rearrangement links TRBV2 to TRBJ2-3, with D hard to call. Trimming removed 7 bases at V and 6 bases at J, with 8 bases between. Germline loops: CDR1 SNHLY, CDR2 FYNNEI. This CDR3 spans 11 amino acids.

This clonotype was observed a few times. The chain joins TRBV30 to TRBJ2-7, with D possibly TRBD1 on 7 matching bases. Trimming took off 4 bases at V and 3 bases at J, with 13 bases between the two ends. Germline V gene data show CDR1 as GTSNPN and CDR2 as SVGIG (reference sequence). There are 13 residues in the CDR3. The CDR3 protein is CAWTQGGLYEQYF. The CDR3 coding sequence is TGTGCCTGGACCCAGGGGGGCCTCTACGAGCAGTACTTC.

This clonotype showed up just a few times. V gene TRBV29-1 combines with J gene TRBJ2-3, with 11 bases aligning to TRBD2. The CDR3 runs to 16 residues. V shed 2 bases, J shed 2 bases, and the junction held 6 bases outside the gene matches. From germline, CDR1 is SQVTM and CDR2 ANQGSEA. The CDR3: CSVEQGLAAFTDTQYF. The CDR3 coding sequence is TGCAGCGTTGAACAGGGACTAGCGGCTTTCACAGATACGCAGTATTTT.

This clonotype appeared a few times. The chain uses TRBV20-1 and TRBJ1-2; a weak D match, TRBD1 (5 bases). CDR1 and CDR2 from the germline V gene are DFQATT and SNEGSKA (reference sequence). This CDR3 is 14 amino acids long. The CDR3 region is CSLPPPGLIGGYTF. DNA of the CDR3: TGCAGCCTTCCCCCTCCAGGGTTAATAGGTGGCTACACCTTC.

This clonotype showed up just a few times. This sequence joins TRBV7-8 and TRBJ1-1, with a tentative D call TRBD1 (5 bases). V gave up 3 bases and J gave up 5 bases, with 16 bases separating them. Germline CDR1 is SGHVS and CDR2 is FQNEAQ. The CDR3 has 15 amino acids. CDR3 in DNA: TGTGCCAGCAGCTTTAACCGGCAGGGTAGTACTGAAGCTTTCTTT. It specifies CASSFNRQGSTEAFF.

The genes are TRBV4-2 and TRBJ2-4; possibly TRBD1 or TRBD2 for D (5 bases each). The CDR3 consists of 15 residues. Trimming shortened V by 0 bases and J by 5 bases, and 11 bases separated the two germline ends. The V gene's germline CDR1 is LGHNA and CDR2 YNFKEQ. The CDR3: CASSQDRDAENIQYF. For the CDR3, the DNA is TGTGCCAGCAGCCAAGATCGGGACGCCGAAAACATTCAGTACTTC.

This chain links TRBV12-3 or TRBV12-4 with TRBJ1-6; the D gene is possibly TRBD1 (6 bases). This CDR3 is 14 amino acids long. Deletions cut 3 bases from V and 7 bases from J, with 10 bases between. Here the CDR3 reads CASSFGQLNSPLHF. The CDR3 coding sequence is TGTGCCAGCAGTTTTGGACAGCTAAATTCACCCCTCCACTTT.

This chain joins TRBV20-1 and TRBJ2-5; 8 bases map to TRBD2. The CDR3 totals 15 residues. Looked up from germline, CDR1 is DFQATT and CDR2 is SNEGSKA (reference sequence). Losses at the gene ends were 4 bases for V and 0 bases for J; bases not matched to a gene: 7. This CDR3 is CSATPTSGYQETQYF. In DNA, the CDR3 is TGCAGTGCTACTCCTACTAGCGGATACCAAGAGACCCAGTACTTC.

This clonotype was picked up a small number of times. The chain carries TRBV5-1 and TRBJ1-2, with TRBD1 identical over 7 bases. Germline assignment: CDR1 SGHRS and CDR2 YFSETQ. The CDR3 is 13 residues long. Germline trimming cut 7 bases from V and 3 bases from J; bases unmatched to any gene: 6. The CDR3, as DNA: TGCGCCAGCGGACAAGGGGGCGACTATGGCTACACCTTC. This gives the protein CASGQGGDYGYTF. Drawing the rest from reference TRBV5-1 and TRBJ1-2, the complete variable domain is KAGVTQTPRYLIKTRGQQVTLSCSPISGHRSVSWYQQTPGQGLQFLFEYFSETQRNKGNFPGRFSGRQFSNSRSEMNVSTLELGDSALYLCASGQGGDYGYTFGSGTRLTVV.

The chain has TRBV20-1 and TRBJ2-5, with D perhaps TRBD1 (6 bases). Trimming pared 2 bases from V and 4 bases from J, leaving 14 bases between. Germline CDR1 DFQATT, CDR2 SNEGSKA (reference sequence). The CDR3 is made up of 14 amino acids. CDR3 loop: CSARTPLRGETQYF. The CDR3 DNA reads TGCAGTGCTAGAACCCCCCTCAGGGGAGAGACCCAGTACTTC.

The V gene is TRBV14, the J gene TRBJ2-5, with 7 bases identical to TRBD1. Losses at the gene ends were 3 bases for V and 5 bases for J; bases not matched to a gene: 15. CDR3 length: 17 residues. Germline V gene data show CDR1 as SGHDN and CDR2 as FVKESK. In nucleotides, the CDR3 is TGTGCCAGCAGCCATCTTAGGGGGCCCCACCAAGCGGAGACCCAGTACTTC. Encoded protein: CASSHLRGPHQAETQYF.

This clonotype was recorded a few times. This chain joins TRBV28 and TRBJ2-7, with 8 bases lining up with TRBD1. This CDR3 contains 15 residues. Looked up from germline, CDR1 is MDHEN and CDR2 is SYDVKM. V lost 4 bases, J lost 3 bases, and 8 bases stayed unmatched. This chain's CDR3 is CASSSTGELSYEQYF. CDR3 coding DNA: TGTGCCAGCAGTTCGACAGGGGAGCTTAGCTACGAGCAGTACTTC.

This clonotype occurred a few times. The V call is TRBV20-1, the J call TRBJ2-7, with a tentative D call TRBD2 (5 bases). This CDR3 spans 14 amino acids. The germline gives CDR1 DFQATT, CDR2 SNEGSKA (reference sequence). V lost 2 bases and J 6 bases, leaving 17 bases between the germline ends. CDR3 DNA: TGCAGTGCTAGATCCCCTACTAGTGGGCCCGAGCAGTACTTC. Protein product: CSARSPTSGPEQYF.

The V and J genes are TRBV12-3 or TRBV12-4 and TRBJ2-2, with D uncertain. This CDR3 is 16 amino acids long. Trimming took off 5 bases at V and 2 bases at J, with 15 bases between the two ends. CDR3 protein: CASSQRRMINTGELFF. The CDR3 DNA reads TGTGCCAGCAGTCAGAGACGGATGATAAACACCGGGGAGCTGTTTTTT.

V is TRBV6-1 and J is TRBJ1-4; D remains unclear. This CDR3 spans 12 amino acids. Germline values: CDR1 MNHNS, CDR2 SASEGT. Trimming removed 6 bases at V and 7 bases at J, with 9 bases between. The CDR3 spells CASRPGAEKLFF. Written as DNA, the CDR3 is TGTGCCAGCAGGCCGGGAGCTGAAAAACTGTTTTTT.

This clonotype appeared a few times. This chain links TRBV7-3 with TRBJ2-5; 13 bases agree with TRBD2. The CDR3 runs 16 residues. With V trimmed by 5 bases and J by 5 bases, 8 bases remained unmatched. Germline CDR1 reads SGHTA; CDR2 reads FQGTGA. The CDR3 DNA reads as TGTGCCAGCAGCCTAATCGGGACTAGCGGGACGGAGACCCAGTACTTC. Amino acid sequence: CASSLIGTSGTETQYF.

The chain employs TRBV30 and TRBJ1-1; no reliable D call. V lost 3 bases and J 0 bases, leaving 14 bases between the germline ends. The CDR3 has 15 amino acids. The V gene's germline CDR1 is GTSNPN and CDR2 SVGIG (reference sequence). The CDR3 region is CAWRGFDGLNTEAFF. The CDR3 DNA sequence: TGTGCCTGGAGGGGTTTTGACGGCTTGAACACTGAAGCTTTCTTT.

The chain links TRBV7-9 to TRBJ1-4, with D possibly being TRBD1 (5 bases). The CDR3 is made up of 17 amino acids. Deletions cut 5 bases from V and 0 bases from J, with 16 bases between. Germline V gene data show CDR1 as SEHNR and CDR2 as FQNEAQ (reference sequence). The CDR3 here is CASSRSLTVATNEKLFF. DNA of the CDR3: TGTGCCAGCAGCCGATCGCTGACAGTCGCAACTAATGAAAAACTGTTTTTT.

This chain connects TRBV12-3 or TRBV12-4 to TRBJ2-7; 14 bases line up with TRBD2. This CDR3 region has 15 residues. The junction had 7 bases not matched to a gene; V was cut back by 6 bases and J by 6 bases. CDR3 in DNA: TGTGCCAGCAGCGGCGGACTAGCGGGAGGAGGCGAGCAGTACTTC. Amino acid sequence: CASSGGLAGGGEQYF.

This clonotype showed up just a few times. The chain is built from TRBV20-1 and TRBJ2-3, with 13 bases lining up with TRBD2. V dropped 2 bases and J dropped 3; count of bases not matched to a gene: 11. CDR1 is DFQATT and CDR2 is SNEGSKA in the germline V gene (reference sequence). This CDR3 region has 18 residues. The CDR3 spells CSARRLAGGYLMTDTQYF. The CDR3 region has the DNA TGCAGTGCTAGAAGACTAGCGGGAGGTTACCTTATGACAGATACGCAGTATTTT.

In this sample, this clonotype turned up a few times. The DNA of the CDR3 is TGTGCCAGCAATGGACAGGGGGTCGGCTACACCTTC. Its protein is CASNGQGVGYTF. The rearrangement uses TRBV12-3 or TRBV12-4 and TRBJ1-2, with 10 bases that match TRBD1. The CDR3 totals 12 residues. Losses at the gene ends were 7 bases for V and 8 bases for J; bases not matched to a gene: 4.

This clonotype was seen ten or more times. This chain joins TRBV20-1 and TRBJ2-1; D possibly corresponds to TRBD2 (6 bases). The CDR3 consists of 16 residues. Germline V gene sequence: CDR1 DFQATT, CDR2 SNEGSKA (reference sequence). Trimming left V 3 bases short and J 9 bases short, with 24 bases between. The CDR3 DNA reads as TGCAGTGCTAGTAAAGTGATCGCGGGACGTTATCGTGAGCAGTTCTTC. This encodes CSASKVIAGRYREQFF.

The rearrangement uses TRBV20-1 and TRBJ2-1, with 12 bases that match TRBD1. Germline loops: CDR1 DFQATT, CDR2 SNEGSKA (reference sequence). The CDR3 runs 13 residues. The J segment lost 12 bases and the V segment lost 4 bases, leaving 7 bases of the junction unmatched. CDR3 amino acids: CSATGQGAQWQFF. CDR3 DNA sequence: TGCAGTGCTACGGGACAGGGGGCGCAATGGCAGTTCTTC.